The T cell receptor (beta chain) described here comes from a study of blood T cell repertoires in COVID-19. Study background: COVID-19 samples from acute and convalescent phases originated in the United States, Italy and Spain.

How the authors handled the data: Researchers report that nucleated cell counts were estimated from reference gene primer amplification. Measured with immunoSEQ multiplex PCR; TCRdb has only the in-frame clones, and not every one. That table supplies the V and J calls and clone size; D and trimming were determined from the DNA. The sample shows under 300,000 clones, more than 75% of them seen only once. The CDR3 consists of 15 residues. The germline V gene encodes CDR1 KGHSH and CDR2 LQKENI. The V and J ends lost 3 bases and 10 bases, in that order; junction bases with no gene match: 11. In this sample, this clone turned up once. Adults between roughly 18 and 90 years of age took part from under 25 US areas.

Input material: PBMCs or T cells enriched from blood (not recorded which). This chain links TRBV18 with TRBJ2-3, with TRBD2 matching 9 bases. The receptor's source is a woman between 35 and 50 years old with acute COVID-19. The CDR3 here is CASSPDLKTSGAQYF. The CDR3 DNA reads TGTGCCAGCTCACCTGACCTCAAGACTAGCGGAGCGCAGTATTTT.